Sequencing of this T cell receptor (beta chain) was carried out in a study of T cells after yellow fever vaccination. TCRdb analysed the 5' RACE reads with MiXCR anew, one entry per CDR3 protein. The data show 450,000 to 600,000 distinct CDR3 sequences, roughly 17% seen once. Germline loops: CDR1 MNHNY, CDR2 SVGAGI (reference sequence). This CDR3 has 12 amino acids. A note on this clonotype: Its cognate antigen is unknown. Its ends do not fully match the called genes, so a read error is possible.

General study points: Some clonotypes, a small share, were shared between CD4 and CD8 compartments.

The sample here was PBMCs, taken more than 4 days after the first yellow fever vaccination. The sequence was obtained from a man younger than 35 who received the YFV17D yellow fever vaccine. This sequence joins TRBV6-6 and TRBJ1-2; D gene ambiguous. This chain's CDR3 is CASSYSRSDNAF. The CDR3 DNA is TGTGCCAGCAGTTACTCGAGGTCGGATAACGCCTTC.